Reported below is one TCR beta chain. Its antigen is not identified. Each cDNA molecule carried a unique molecular identifier. TCRdb reanalysed the 5' RACE reads using MiXCR and keeps one entry per CDR3 protein. The data show more than 55,000 distinct CDR3 sequences, around 12% seen once. The CDR3 is 16 amino acids. Trimming removed 4 bases from V and 3 bases from J; junction bases left unmatched: 7. CDR1 is PRHDT, CDR2 FYEKMQ, per germline (reference sequence). This sample was included in a study of early T cells in non-severe SARS-CoV-2 infection. Study-wide findings and caveats: VDJdb-based annotation leaned toward anti-spike CD8 responses and missed private and CD4 specificities.

The gene calls are TRBV13 and TRBJ2-7; 12 nucleotides align to TRBD2. The TCR was taken from an adult who was a healthcare worker with PCR-confirmed SARS-CoV-2 infection or an uninfected control (not recorded which). The sample consisted of whole blood. The CDR3 DNA reads TGTGCCAGCAGCTCGGGGACTAGCGGGCCATACTACGAGCAGTACTTC. Its translation: CASSSGTSGPYYEQYF. Variable domain in full (rest from reference TRBV13 and TRBJ2-7): AAGVIQSPRHLIKEKRETATLKCYPIPRHDTVYWYQQGPGQDPQFLISFYEKMQSDKGSIPDRFSAQQFSDYHSELNMSSLELGDSALYFCASSSGTSGPYYEQYFGPGTRLTVT.